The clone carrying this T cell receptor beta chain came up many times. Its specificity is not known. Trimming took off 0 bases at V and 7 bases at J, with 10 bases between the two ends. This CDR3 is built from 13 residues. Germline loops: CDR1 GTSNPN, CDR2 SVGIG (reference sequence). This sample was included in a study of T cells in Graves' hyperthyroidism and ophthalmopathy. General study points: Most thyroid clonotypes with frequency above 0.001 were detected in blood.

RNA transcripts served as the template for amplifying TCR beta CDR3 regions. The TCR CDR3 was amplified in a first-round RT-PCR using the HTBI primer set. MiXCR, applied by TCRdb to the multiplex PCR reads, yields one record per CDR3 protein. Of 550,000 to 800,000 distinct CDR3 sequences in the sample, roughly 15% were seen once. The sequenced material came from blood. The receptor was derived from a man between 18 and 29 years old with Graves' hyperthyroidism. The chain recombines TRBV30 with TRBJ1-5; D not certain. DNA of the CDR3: TGTGCCTGGAGTGTCCCGTATGGACAGCCCCAGCATTTT. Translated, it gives CAWSVPYGQPQHF.